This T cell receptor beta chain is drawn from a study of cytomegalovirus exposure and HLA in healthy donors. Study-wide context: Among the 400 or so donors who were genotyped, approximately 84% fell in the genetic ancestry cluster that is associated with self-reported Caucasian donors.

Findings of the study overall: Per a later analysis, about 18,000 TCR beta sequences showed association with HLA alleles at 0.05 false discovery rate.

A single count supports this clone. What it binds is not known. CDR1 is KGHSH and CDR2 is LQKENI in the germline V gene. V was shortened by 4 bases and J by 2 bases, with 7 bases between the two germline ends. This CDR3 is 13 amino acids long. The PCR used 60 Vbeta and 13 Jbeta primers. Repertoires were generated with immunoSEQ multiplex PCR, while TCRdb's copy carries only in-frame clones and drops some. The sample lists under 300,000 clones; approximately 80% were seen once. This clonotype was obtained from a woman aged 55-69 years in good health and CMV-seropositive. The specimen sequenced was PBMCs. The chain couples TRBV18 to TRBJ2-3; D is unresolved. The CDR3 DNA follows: TGTGCCAGCTCACGCCTAAACACAGATACGCAGTATTTT. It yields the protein CASSRLNTDTQYF.